These 5 T cell receptor beta chains share one sample of origin, sequenced in a study of molecular identifiers for immune sequencing clone quantification. A single record per CDR3 protein comes from TCRdb applying MiXCR to the PCR reads. The sample contains 300,000 to 350,000 distinct CDR3 sequences, 20% to 25% of which appear only once. Material: naive CD8+ T cells from blood, with Jurkat cell RNA spiked in. Stated subset: FACS-sorted CD8+CD4-CCR7+CD45RA+ naive T cells. The receptors were gathered from a human donor in good health. Some libraries in this study had Jurkat cell RNA spiked in.

This clonotype was picked up one time. It is likely a read error, because the conserved phenylalanine at the end of the CDR3 is missing. This chain joins TRBV19 and TRBJ2-7, with TRBD1 as a possible D gene (6 bases). This CDR3 region has 14 residues. Looked up from germline, CDR1 is LNHDA and CDR2 is SQIVND (reference sequence). CDR3 in amino acids: CASSMGATTYEQYL. DNA for the CDR3: TGTGCCAGCAGTATGGGGGCAACAACCTACGAGCAGTACCTC.

The chain carries TRBV4-3 and TRBJ1-2, with TRBD1 identical over 9 bases. From germline, CDR1 is LGHNA and CDR2 YSLEER. The CDR3 runs 14 residues. Trimming removed 3 bases from V and 4 bases from J; junction bases left unmatched: 3. The CDR3 region is CASSQTGGFYGYTF. The CDR3 DNA reads TGCGCCAGCAGCCAGACAGGGGGATTCTATGGCTACACCTTC.

This clonotype was recorded once. This sequence may be a read error, since a much larger clone differs from it by one base. No conserved phenylalanine or tryptophan is present at the end of the CDR3, so a read error is the likely explanation. The rearrangement links TRBV11-2 to TRBJ2-7; D not resolved. The CDR3 consists of 18 residues. Germline values: CDR1 SGHAT, CDR2 FQNNGV. Trimming stripped 0 bases from V and 5 bases from J, with 23 bases between. CDR3 sequence: CASSLDFLGKNALDEQYL. The CDR3 nucleotides are TGTGCCAGCAGCTTAGATTTCCTGGGGAAAAATGCGCTGGACGAGCAGTACCTC.

On this clonotype itself: A much larger clone differs by one base, so this may be a read error. The chain employs TRBV6-2 or TRBV6-3 and TRBJ2-5; a possible D gene is TRBD1 (6 bases). The CDR3 runs to 14 residues. CDR1 MNHEY and CDR2 SVGEGT come from the germline V gene. V was cut by 10 bases and J by 0 bases, with 15 bases left in between. The CDR3 sequence: CATFRDKHQETQYF. The CDR3 nucleotides read TGTGCCACCTTCCGGGACAAGCACCAAGAGACCCAGTACTTC.

The chain joins TRBV28 to TRBJ2-5, with 11 positions matching TRBD2. Trimming at V came to 6 bases and at J to 1 base, leaving 10 bases not matched to a gene. The CDR3 consists of 17 residues. Germline CDR1 MDHEN, CDR2 SYDVKM. This CDR3 is CASSQGLAVTIQETQYF. CDR3 DNA sequence: TGTGCCAGCAGCCAGGGACTAGCGGTGACAATCCAAGAGACCCAGTACTTC.